Detailed here is one T cell receptor beta chain. What it binds is not known. The sample originates from a study of lymphopenia after photon versus proton radiotherapy. Points from the study as a whole: Better survival with proton therapy was suggested as possible, not demonstrated. Photon-treated patients lost naive T cells and TCR diversity; proton-treated stayed stable.

Generated by immunoSEQ multiplex PCR, the TCRdb table keeps only in-frame clones and is missing some. This table holds 37,000 or so clones, approximately 81% found once. CDR1 and CDR2 from the germline V gene are SQVTM and ANQGSEA. This CDR3 spans 11 amino acids. Trimming cost V 2 bases and J 9 bases, with 8 bases left between them. This receptor was obtained from a middle-aged man with gastric cancer. The chain carries TRBV29-1 and TRBJ2-4; D is ambiguous. Here the sequenced sample was peripheral blood, taken from a patient treated with photon-based radiotherapy. The CDR3 sequence is CSVESSGIQYF. Here the CDR3 DNA reads TGCAGCGTTGAAAGTTCGGGCATTCAGTACTTC.